This is a list of T cell receptor beta chains from one sample in a study of T cell responses to AZD1222 COVID-19 vaccine. Sequencing used immunoSEQ multiplex PCR; TCRdb keeps in-frame clones, though not all of them. This sample has under 35,000 clones, with just over 90% found just once. The material was peripheral blood, obtained on day 0 of AZD1222 vaccination. These receptors were obtained from an adult in good health. CDR3s include the opening cysteine and the closing phenylalanine or tryptophan. A D gene is named only where the DNA matches it firmly. Clone size is not always given. Where it is, it says once, few, many or a class for expanded clones.

j_gene,abundance,v_gene,d_gene,CDR3aa,CDR3nt
TRBJ2-7,NA,TRBV7-9,NA,CASSPLGRYEQYF,TGTGCCAGCAGCCCCCTCGGCCGCTACGAGCAGTACTTC
TRBJ1-1,NA,TRBV30,NA,CAWTPAGPFTEAFF,TGTGCCTGGACCCCTGCAGGGCCGTTCACTGAAGCTTTCTTT
TRBJ1-5,NA,TRBV3-1/TRBV3-2,NA,CASSQEGSNQPQHF,TGTGCCAGCAGCCAAGAAGGTAGCAATCAGCCCCAGCATTTT
TRBJ1-1,NA,TRBV5-4,NA,CASSLGAGRSTEAFF,TGTGCCAGCAGCTTGGGGGCAGGACGTAGTACTGAAGCTTTCTTT
TRBJ2-3,NA,TRBV5-1,NA,CASSLRAGDTQYF,TGCGCCAGCAGCTTGCGTGCAGGCGATACGCAGTATTTT
TRBJ2-1,NA,TRBV5-1,TRBD2,CASSLDGQRGSNEQFF,TGCGCCAGCAGCTTGGACGGACAGCGGGGGAGCAATGAGCAGTTCTTC
TRBJ1-1,few,TRBV29-1,NA,CSVPPGDTEAFF,TGCAGCGTCCCTCCGGGGGACACTGAAGCTTTCTTT
TRBJ2-1,NA,TRBV5-1,NA,CASSLSQTRGKFF,TGCGCCAGCAGCTTGAGTCAGACAAGGGGGAAGTTCTTC
TRBJ2-1,NA,TRBV2,TRBD1,CASRRDRGSYNEQFF,TGTGCCAGCAGGAGGGACAGGGGGTCCTACAATGAGCAGTTCTTC
TRBJ1-2,once,TRBV6-5,NA,CASSHSSRNYGYTF,TGTGCCAGCAGCCACAGCTCACGTAACTATGGCTACACCTTC
TRBJ2-1,NA,TRBV19,TRBD2,CASTLTSGGLYNEQFF,TGTGCCAGTACTTTGACTAGCGGGGGCCTCTACAATGAGCAGTTCTTC
TRBJ1-5,NA,TRBV29-1,TRBD1,CSTWTGGNQPQHF,TGCAGCACCTGGACAGGGGGCAATCAGCCCCAGCATTTT
TRBJ2-5,NA,TRBV30,NA,CAWSVLYQETQYF,TGTGCCTGGAGTGTGCTGTACCAAGAGACCCAGTACTTC
TRBJ1-1,NA,TRBV12-3/TRBV12-4,TRBD1,CASSRGQDTEAFF,TGTGCCAGCAGCCGGGGACAGGACACTGAAGCTTTCTTT
TRBJ1-5,NA,TRBV19,TRBD1,CASSLDRGNQPQHF,TGTGCCAGTAGCCTGGACAGGGGCAATCAGCCCCAGCATTTT
TRBJ1-5,NA,TRBV3-1/TRBV3-2,NA,CASSQVWGGNQPQHF,TGTGCCAGCAGCCAAGTATGGGGGGGCAATCAGCCCCAGCATTTT
TRBJ1-5,NA,TRBV27,NA,CASSFSGGNQPQHF,TGTGCCAGCAGTTTTAGTGGTGGCAATCAGCCCCAGCATTTT
TRBJ1-5,once,TRBV19,TRBD1,CASSIDRGVDQPQHF,TGTGCCAGTAGTATAGACAGGGGGGTTGATCAGCCCCAGCATTTT
TRBJ2-5,once,TRBV30,NA,CAWTKGGQETQYF,TGTGCCTGGACAAAAGGGGGGCAAGAGACCCAGTACTTC
TRBJ1-2,NA,TRBV6-4,NA,CASSDGGSGYGYTF,TGTGCCAGCAGTGACGGAGGTTCAGGCTATGGCTACACCTTC
TRBJ2-3,NA,TRBV2,NA,CASSELAPTDTQYF,TGTGCCAGCAGTGAATTAGCCCCCACAGATACGCAGTATTTT
TRBJ1-5,NA,TRBV5-1,NA,CASSLNSDSNQPQHF,TGCGCCAGCAGCCTGAACTCCGATAGCAATCAGCCCCAGCATTTT
TRBJ1-3,NA,TRBV4-1,NA,CASSQAVIPGNTIYF,TGCGCCAGCAGCCAAGCGGTGATCCCTGGAAACACCATATATTTT
TRBJ1-1,NA,TRBV5-1,TRBD1,CASSLSKGGNPNTEAFF,TGCGCCAGCAGCCTCTCGAAAGGGGGCAATCCGAACACTGAAGCTTTCTTT
TRBJ2-5,NA,TRBV30,NA,CAWSVRRDTQYF,TGTGCCTGGAGTGTACGAAGGGACACCCAGTACTTC
TRBJ2-7,NA,TRBV5-1,NA,CASSLFTRDEQYF,TGCGCCAGCAGCTTATTCACACGGGACGAGCAGTACTTC
TRBJ1-6,NA,TRBV4-2,TRBD1,CASSQVSGTDSPLHF,TGTGCCAGCAGCCAAGTTTCCGGGACAGATTCACCCCTCCACTTT
TRBJ1-6,NA,TRBV4-1,NA,CASSLGIGYNSPLHF,TGCGCCAGCAGCCTCGGCATAGGCTATAATTCACCCCTCCACTTT
TRBJ2-5,NA,TRBV5-1,NA,CASHKRGLETQYF,TGCGCCAGCCACAAGAGGGGATTGGAGACCCAGTACTTC
TRBJ2-2,NA,TRBV5-1,NA,CASSITGPPTGELFF,TGCGCCAGCAGCATTACAGGGCCCCCCACCGGGGAGCTGTTTTTT
TRBJ2-1,NA,TRBV5-1,TRBD2,CASSRQAGEQFF,TGCGCCAGCAGCCGCCAAGCGGGGGAGCAGTTCTTC
TRBJ1-2,few,TRBV21-1,NA,CASSNFGTGINYGYTF,NA
TRBJ1-1,NA,TRBV29-1,TRBD1,CSVEHRGTAFF,TGCAGCGTTGAACACAGGGGTACAGCTTTCTTT